One TCR beta chain is described in this entry. This specimen belongs to a study of Ad26.COV2.S vaccination and SARS-CoV-2 variants. The treatment: roughly 19 received Ad26.COV2.S at low or high dose, single or two shots; about 5 received placebo; per-sample allocation not given. Day 63 after the first vaccine or placebo injection was the time point for sampling. Losses at the gene ends were 5 bases for V and 1 base for J; bases not matched to a gene: 2. Germline lookup yields CDR1 SQVTM and CDR2 ANQGSEA. The CDR3 runs 13 residues. Sequenced by immunoSEQ multiplex PCR; TCRdb stores in-frame clones only, minus some. This sample has nearly 400,000 clones; about 89% occur once, and the top ten carry under 2%.

This specimen consisted of peripheral blood, obtained in a trial of Ad26.COV2.S vaccine versus placebo. The V gene is TRBV29-1, the J gene TRBJ2-1; 7 nucleotides match TRBD2. The receptor comes from a person between 18 and 65 years old who received the Ad26.COV2.S COVID-19 vaccine or a placebo. The CDR3 DNA sequence: TGCAGCGTTAGACTAGCTTCCTACAATGAGCAGTTCTTC. It translates to CSVRLASYNEQFF.